The sample holds one count of the clone carrying this T cell receptor beta chain. The antigen remains undetermined. This specimen belongs to a study of siplizumab effects on memory and regulatory T cells. Study findings and constraints: Some alloreactive sequences were traceable to unstimulated CD4+ memory cells, and siplizumab significantly reduced them.

TCRdb's copy holds only in-frame clones and misses some; the assay was immunoSEQ multiplex PCR. The repertoire holds approximately 94,000 clones, with around 95% as singletons. CDR3 length: 16 amino acids. Trimming removed 4 bases at V and 0 bases at J, with 15 bases between. Germline lookup yields CDR1 MNHNY and CDR2 SVGAGI (reference sequence). The gene calls are TRBV6-6 and TRBJ1-2, with D maybe TRBD1 (6 bases). The source is a human donor in good health. Source material: naive CD4+ T cells sorted from blood. In DNA, the CDR3 is TGTGCCAGCAGTTCCGTAACCGGACAGACTAACTATGGCTACACCTTC. It is translated as CASSSVTGQTNYGYTF.